This TCR beta chain came from a study of blood T cell repertoires in COVID-19. Repertoires were generated with immunoSEQ multiplex PCR, while TCRdb's copy carries only in-frame clones and drops some. The data hold 150,000 to 200,000 clones, with approximately 83% observed a single time. Each participant's cohort was designated according to participant-reported clinical history. This CDR3 comprises 21 residues. Input material: PBMCs or T cells enriched from blood (not recorded which). This TCR was sampled from a woman aged 55-70 years who had recovered from COVID-19. V and J are TRBV12-2 and TRBJ2-1; the table's D call, TRBD2, was not checked against the DNA. TRBV12-2 is given as a pseudogene. This CDR3 reads CASRLGGTSGQSSFSYNEQFF. The CDR3, as DNA: TGTGCAAGTCGCTTAGGCGGTACTAGCGGACAAAGTTCCTTCTCCTACAATGAGCAGTTCTTC.